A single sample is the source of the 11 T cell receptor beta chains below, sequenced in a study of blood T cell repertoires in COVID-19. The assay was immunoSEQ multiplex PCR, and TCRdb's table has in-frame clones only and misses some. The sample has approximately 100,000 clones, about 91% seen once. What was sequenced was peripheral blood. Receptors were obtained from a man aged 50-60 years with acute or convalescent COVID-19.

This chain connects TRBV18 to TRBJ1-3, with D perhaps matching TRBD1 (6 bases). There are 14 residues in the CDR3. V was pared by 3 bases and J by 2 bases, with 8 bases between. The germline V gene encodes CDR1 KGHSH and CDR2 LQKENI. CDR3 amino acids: CASSPNRAGNTIYF. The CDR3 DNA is TGTGCCAGCTCACCTAACAGGGCTGGAAACACCATATATTTT.

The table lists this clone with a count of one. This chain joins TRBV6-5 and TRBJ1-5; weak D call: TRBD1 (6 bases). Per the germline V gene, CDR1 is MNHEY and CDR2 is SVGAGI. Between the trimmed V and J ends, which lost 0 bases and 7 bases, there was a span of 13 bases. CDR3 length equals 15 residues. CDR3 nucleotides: TGTGCCAGCAGTTACTCGGCAGGGGCCCACCAGCCCCAGCATTTT. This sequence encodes CASSYSAGAHQPQHF.

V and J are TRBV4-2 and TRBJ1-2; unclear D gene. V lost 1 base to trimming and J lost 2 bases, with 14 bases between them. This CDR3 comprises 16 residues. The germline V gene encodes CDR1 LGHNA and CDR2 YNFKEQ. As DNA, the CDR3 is TGTGCCAGCAGCCAAGCTCATGGAGGGCCAAACTATGGCTACACCTTC. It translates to CASSQAHGGPNYGYTF.

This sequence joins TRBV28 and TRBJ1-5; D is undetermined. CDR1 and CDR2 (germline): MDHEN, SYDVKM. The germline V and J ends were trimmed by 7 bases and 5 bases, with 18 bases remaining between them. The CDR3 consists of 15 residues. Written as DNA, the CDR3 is TGTGCCAGCACCCAAGGCGGAGGGAGTGATCAGCCCCAGCATTTT. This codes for CASTQGGGSDQPQHF.

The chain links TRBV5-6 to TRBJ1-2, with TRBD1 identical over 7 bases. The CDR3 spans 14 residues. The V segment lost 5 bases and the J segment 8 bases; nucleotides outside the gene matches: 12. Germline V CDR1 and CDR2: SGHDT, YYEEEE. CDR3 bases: TGTGCCAGCAGAAGAGGACAGGTCACGGGAGGCTACACCTTC. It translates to CASRRGQVTGGYTF.

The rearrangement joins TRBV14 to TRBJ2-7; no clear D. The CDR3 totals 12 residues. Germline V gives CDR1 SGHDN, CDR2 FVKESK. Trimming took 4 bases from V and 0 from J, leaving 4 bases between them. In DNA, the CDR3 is TGTGCCAGCAGCCGGGCCTCCTACGAGCAGTACTTC. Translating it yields CASSRASYEQYF. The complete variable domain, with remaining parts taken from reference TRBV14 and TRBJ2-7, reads EAGVTQFPSHSVIEKGQTVTLRCDPISGHDNLYWYRRVMGKEIKFLLHFVKESKQDESGMPNNRFLAERTGGTYSTLKVQPAELEDSGVYFCASSRASYEQYFGPGTRLTVT.

This CDR3 is CAISKGQQETQYF. The CDR3 DNA follows: TGTGCCATCAGCAAGGGACAGCAAGAGACCCAGTACTTC. V is TRBV10-3 and J is TRBJ2-5; 7 bases line up with TRBD1. Germline V CDR1 and CDR2: ENHRY, SYGVKD. This CDR3 contains 13 residues. The V and J ends lost 6 bases and 2 bases, in that order; junction bases with no gene match: 3.

CDR3 coding DNA: TGCGCCAGCAGCTTGGAGGGCAGGGGGCGGTATGGCTACACCTTC. Residues: CASSLEGRGRYGYTF. J is TRBJ1-2 and V is TRBV5-1; 8 bases line up with TRBD1. V trimming: 0 bases; J trimming: 5 bases; junction bases outside the gene matches: 6. Germline values: CDR1 SGHRS, CDR2 YFSETQ. The CDR3 totals 15 residues.

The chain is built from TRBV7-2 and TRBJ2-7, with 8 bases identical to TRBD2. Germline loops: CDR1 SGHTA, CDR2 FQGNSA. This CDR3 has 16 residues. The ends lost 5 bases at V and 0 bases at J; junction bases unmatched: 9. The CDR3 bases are TGTGCCAGCAGCCCCCCGGGGGGGGTGGGCTCCTACGAGCAGTACTTC. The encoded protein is CASSPPGGVGSYEQYF. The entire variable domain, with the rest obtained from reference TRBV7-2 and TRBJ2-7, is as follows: GAGVSQSPSNKVTEKGKDVELRCDPISGHTALYWYRQSLGQGLEFLIYFQGNSAPDKSGLPSDRFSAERTGGSVSTLTIQRTQQEDSAVYLCASSPPGGVGSYEQYFGPGTRLTVT.

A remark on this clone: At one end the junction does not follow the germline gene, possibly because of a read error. The CDR3 spells CASSFPTSGGPQF. The DNA for the CDR3 is TGTGCCAGCAGCTTCCCGACTAGCGGGGGCCCTCAATTT. The J gene is TRBJ2-3, the V gene TRBV7-8; TRBD2 agrees at 12 bases. This CDR3 is 13 amino acids long. Germline CDR1 SGHVS, CDR2 FQNEAQ.

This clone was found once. CDR3: CSVGTGYVEQYF. The CDR3 DNA is TGCAGCGTCGGGACAGGGTACGTCGAGCAGTACTTC. This chain connects TRBV29-1 to TRBJ2-7, with TRBD1 matching over 9 bases. The CDR3 totals 12 residues. Germline V CDR1 and CDR2: SQVTM, ANQGSEA. Trimming at V came to 6 bases and at J to 6 bases, leaving 6 bases not matched to a gene.